The sequence of this TCR beta chain was determined in a study of blood T cell repertoires in COVID-19 (TCRdb year 2020). In terms of the full investigation: The collaborator samples originated in the United States, Italy and Spain and spanned the acute and convalescent phases of COVID-19. The prospective study material was composed of cDNA or gDNA derived from T cells, B-cell-depleted T cells, or PBMCs. Deeply sampled blood TCRbeta repertoires from subjects exposed to, actively infected with, or recovered from COVID-19 were included in the dataset. The repertoires were made available in a free public database intended to serve as a resource for research on the immune response to SARS-CoV-2. The samples were drawn from the first 160 participants of the ongoing ImmuneRACE study and from 950 to 1,500 subjects provided by 6 global collaborators. Nearly every sample came with metadata listing a de-identified subject ID, COVID-19 status, age in years and sex. Where available, HLA class I and class II types were obtained from metadata supplied by the sample provider rather than from assay-based typing. Results and caveats for the whole study, not just this receptor: The quantity of clinical and demographic metadata differed by source and by participant and was supplied without curation.

The collaborating institutions used their own protocols to collect whole blood in K2EDTA tubes. For TCRbeta analysis, collaborator samples were shipped as frozen whole blood, as isolated PBMCs, or as DNA extracted from either sample type. The immunoSEQ Assay, a bias-controlled multiplex PCR, was used to amplify TCRbeta CDR3 regions from genomic DNA. Per the authors' processing: Within the assay, amplification of reference gene primers was used to estimate how many nucleated cells each sample contained. To quantify the absolute abundance of each unique TCRbeta CDR3 rearrangement, sequence reads were collapsed and filtered. Productive Simpson clonality was computed per sample as the square root of Simpson's diversity index over productive rearrangements. The table was pulled from immuneACCESS by TCRdb, which kept in-frame rearrangements only. Such tables lose some clones; where checked, under half of the loss comes from unresolved V genes, and the rest has no known cause. That table furnishes V, J and clone size, whereas the DNA furnished D and trimming. Counted in this sample were approximately 150,000 clones; 65% to 90% of them appeared once. The top ten clones comprise 2.5% to 4% of the sample.

As to this clone: Which antigen it targets is not known. The sample holds no much larger clone one base away, and base qualities are not on file.

V loses 4 bases of germline sequence and J loses 0 bases, and the interval between the two ends is 14 bases. Per the germline V gene (reference sequence), LNHDA is the CDR1 and SQIVND is the CDR2. Spanning cysteine to phenylalanine, the CDR3 consists of 16 amino acids. Left in the record is the CDR3 DNA by itself, 48 bases read in frame from the first base. The sample was peripheral blood. The rearrangement joined TRBV19 to TRBJ2-3; the D gene identity is not certain. The clonotype originates from a man between 65 and 85 years old with acute or convalescent COVID-19. The CDR3 protein: CASSTNSGPSTDTQYF. DNA sequence: TGTGCCAGTAGTACTAATAGTGGTCCTAGCACAGATACGCAGTATTTT.